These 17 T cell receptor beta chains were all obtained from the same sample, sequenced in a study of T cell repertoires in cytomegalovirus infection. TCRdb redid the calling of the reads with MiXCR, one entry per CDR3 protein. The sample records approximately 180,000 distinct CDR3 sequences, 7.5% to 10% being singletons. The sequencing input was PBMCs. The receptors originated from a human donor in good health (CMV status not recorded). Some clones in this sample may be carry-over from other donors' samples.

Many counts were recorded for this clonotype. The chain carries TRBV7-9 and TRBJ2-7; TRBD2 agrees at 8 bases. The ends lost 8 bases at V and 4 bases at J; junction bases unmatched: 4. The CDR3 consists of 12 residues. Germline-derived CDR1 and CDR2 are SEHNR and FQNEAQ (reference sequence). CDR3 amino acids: CASAGGEYEQYF. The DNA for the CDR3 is TGTGCCAGCGCCGGGGGGGAGTACGAGCAGTACTTC.

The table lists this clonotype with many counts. The CDR3 here is CASSPSRGADEKLFF. CDR3 coding DNA: TGTGCCAGCTCACCCAGCCGGGGGGCTGATGAAAAACTGTTTTTT. This chain links TRBV18 with TRBJ1-4, with D tentatively TRBD1 (6 bases). Germline V gene lookup returns CDR1 KGHSH and CDR2 LQKENI. V lost 3 bases, J lost 6 bases, and 14 bases lay in between. The CDR3 covers 15 residues.

The CDR3 DNA sequence: TGTGCCAGCAGTCTCGGGCTTAATAATTCACCCCTCCACTTT. It is translated as CASSLGLNNSPLHF. This rearrangement joins TRBV28 to TRBJ1-6; D ambiguous. CDR1 and CDR2 from the germline V gene are MDHEN and SYDVKM. The CDR3 is 14 amino acids. The V gene lost 5 bases and the J gene lost 5 bases, with 10 bases spanning the gap. Using reference TRBV28 and TRBJ1-6 for the parts outside the CDR3, the full variable domain is DVKVTQSSRYLVKRTGEKVFLECVQDMDHENMFWYRQDPGLGLRLIYFSYDVKMKEKGDIPEGYSVSREKKERFSLILESASTNQTSMYLCASSLGLNNSPLHFGNGTRLTVT.

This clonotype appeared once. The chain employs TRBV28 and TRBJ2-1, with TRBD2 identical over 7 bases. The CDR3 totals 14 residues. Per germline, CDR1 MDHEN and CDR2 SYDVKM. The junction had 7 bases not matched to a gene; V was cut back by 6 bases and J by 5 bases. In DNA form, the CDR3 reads TGTGCCAGCAGCGCGAAGGGACTACACAATGAGCAGTTCTTC. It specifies CASSAKGLHNEQFF.

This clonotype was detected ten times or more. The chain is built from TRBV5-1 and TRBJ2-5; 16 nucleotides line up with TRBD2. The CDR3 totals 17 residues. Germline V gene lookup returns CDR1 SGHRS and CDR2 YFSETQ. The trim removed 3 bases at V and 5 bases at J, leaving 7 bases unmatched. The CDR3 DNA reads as TGCGCCAGCAGCTCGGGACTAGCGGGAGGGTCTTCGGAGACCCAGTACTTC. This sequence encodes CASSSGLAGGSSETQYF.

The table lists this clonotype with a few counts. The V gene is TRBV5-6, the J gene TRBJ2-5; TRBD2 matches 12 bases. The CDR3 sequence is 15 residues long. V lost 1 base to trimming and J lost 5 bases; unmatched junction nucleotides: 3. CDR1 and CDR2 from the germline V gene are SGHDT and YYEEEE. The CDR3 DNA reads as TGTGCCAGCAGCTTGAGACTAGCGGGAGTCGAGACCCAGTACTTC. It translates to CASSLRLAGVETQYF.

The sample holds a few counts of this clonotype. Written as DNA, the CDR3 is TGTGCCAGTAATACACAGGCCTGGGGCGGCTCCTACAATGAGCAGTTCTTC. It is translated as CASNTQAWGGSYNEQFF. The chain uses TRBV19 and TRBJ2-1; maybe TRBD1 (5 bases). Looked up from germline, CDR1 is LNHDA and CDR2 is SQIVND (reference sequence). The CDR3 has 17 residues. The V and J ends lost 7 bases and 0 bases respectively, with 19 bases between them.

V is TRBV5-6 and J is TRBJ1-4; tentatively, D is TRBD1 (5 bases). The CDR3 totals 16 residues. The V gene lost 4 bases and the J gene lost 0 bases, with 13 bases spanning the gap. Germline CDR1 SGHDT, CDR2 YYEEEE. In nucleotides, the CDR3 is TGTGCCAGCAGCATCCGTCAGACAGCAACTAATGAAAAACTGTTTTTT. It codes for CASSIRQTATNEKLFF. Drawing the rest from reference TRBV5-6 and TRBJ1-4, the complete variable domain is DAGVTQSPTHLIKTRGQQVTLRCSPKSGHDTVSWYQQALGQGPQFIFQYYEEEERQRGNFPDRFSGHQFPNYSSELNVNALLLGDSALYLCASSIRQTATNEKLFFGSGTQLSVL.

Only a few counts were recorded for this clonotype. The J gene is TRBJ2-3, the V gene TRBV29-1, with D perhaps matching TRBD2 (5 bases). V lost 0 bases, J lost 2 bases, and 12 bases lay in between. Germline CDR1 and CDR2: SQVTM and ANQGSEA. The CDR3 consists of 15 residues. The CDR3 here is CSVEDLRGNTDTQYF. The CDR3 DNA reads TGCAGCGTTGAAGATCTGAGAGGGAACACAGATACGCAGTATTTT.

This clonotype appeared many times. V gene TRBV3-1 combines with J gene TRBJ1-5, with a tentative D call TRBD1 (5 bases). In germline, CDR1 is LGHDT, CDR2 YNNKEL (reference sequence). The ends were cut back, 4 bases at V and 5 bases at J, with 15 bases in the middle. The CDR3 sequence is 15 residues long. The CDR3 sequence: CASSPTVVEDQPQHF. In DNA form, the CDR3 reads TGTGCCAGCAGCCCGACAGTCGTGGAAGATCAGCCCCAGCATTTT.

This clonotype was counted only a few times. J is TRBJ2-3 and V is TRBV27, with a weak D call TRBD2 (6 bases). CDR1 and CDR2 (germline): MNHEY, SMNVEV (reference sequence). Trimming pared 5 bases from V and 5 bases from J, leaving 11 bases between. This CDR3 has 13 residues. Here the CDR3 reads CASSREYLDTQYF. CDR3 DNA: TGTGCCAGCAGTCGGGAGTACTTAGATACGCAGTATTTT.

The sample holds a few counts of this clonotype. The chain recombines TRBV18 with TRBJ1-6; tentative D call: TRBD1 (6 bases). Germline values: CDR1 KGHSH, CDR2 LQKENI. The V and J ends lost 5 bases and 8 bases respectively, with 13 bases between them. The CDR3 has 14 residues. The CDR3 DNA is TGTGCCAGCTCAGCAAACAGGGTTGATTCACCCCTCCACTTT. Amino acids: CASSANRVDSPLHF. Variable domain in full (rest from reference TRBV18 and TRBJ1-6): NAGVMQNPRHLVRRRGQEARLRCSPMKGHSHVYWYRQLPEEGLKFMVYLQKENIIDESGMPKERFSAEFPKEGPSILRIQQVVRGDSAAYFCASSANRVDSPLHFGNGTRLTVT.

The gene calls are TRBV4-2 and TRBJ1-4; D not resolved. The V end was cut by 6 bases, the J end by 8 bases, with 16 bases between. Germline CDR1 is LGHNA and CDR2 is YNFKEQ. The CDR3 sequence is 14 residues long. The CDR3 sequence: CASSLVAWIEKLFF. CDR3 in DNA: TGTGCCAGCAGTCTGGTTGCGTGGATCGAAAAACTGTTTTTT.

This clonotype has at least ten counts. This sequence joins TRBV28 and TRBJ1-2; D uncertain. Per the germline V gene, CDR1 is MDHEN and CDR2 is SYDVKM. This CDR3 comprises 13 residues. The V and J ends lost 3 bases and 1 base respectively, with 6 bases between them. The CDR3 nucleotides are TGTGCCAGCAGTTTGCCGGTTAACTATGGCTACACCTTC. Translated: CASSLPVNYGYTF.

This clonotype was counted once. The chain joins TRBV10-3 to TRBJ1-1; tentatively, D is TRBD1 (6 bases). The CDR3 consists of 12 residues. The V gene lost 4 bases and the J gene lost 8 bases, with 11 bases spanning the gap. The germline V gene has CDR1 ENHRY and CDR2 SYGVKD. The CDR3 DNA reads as TGTGCCATCAGTGGGACCCAGGGGGAAGCTTTCTTT. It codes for CAISGTQGEAFF.

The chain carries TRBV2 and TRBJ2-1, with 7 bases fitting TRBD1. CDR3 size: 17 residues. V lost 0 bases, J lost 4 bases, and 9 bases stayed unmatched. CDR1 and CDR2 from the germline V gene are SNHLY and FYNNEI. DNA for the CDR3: TGTGCCAGCAGTGAAGCTCCGGCGAGGGGACAGTACAATGAGCAGTTCTTC. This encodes CASSEAPARGQYNEQFF.

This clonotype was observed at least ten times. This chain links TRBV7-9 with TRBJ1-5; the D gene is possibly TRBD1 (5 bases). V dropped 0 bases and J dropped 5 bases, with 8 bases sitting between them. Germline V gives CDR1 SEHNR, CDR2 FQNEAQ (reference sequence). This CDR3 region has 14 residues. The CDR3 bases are TGTGCCAGCAGCTTAGCGGTAGGGGATCAGCCCCAGCATTTT. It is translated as CASSLAVGDQPQHF.